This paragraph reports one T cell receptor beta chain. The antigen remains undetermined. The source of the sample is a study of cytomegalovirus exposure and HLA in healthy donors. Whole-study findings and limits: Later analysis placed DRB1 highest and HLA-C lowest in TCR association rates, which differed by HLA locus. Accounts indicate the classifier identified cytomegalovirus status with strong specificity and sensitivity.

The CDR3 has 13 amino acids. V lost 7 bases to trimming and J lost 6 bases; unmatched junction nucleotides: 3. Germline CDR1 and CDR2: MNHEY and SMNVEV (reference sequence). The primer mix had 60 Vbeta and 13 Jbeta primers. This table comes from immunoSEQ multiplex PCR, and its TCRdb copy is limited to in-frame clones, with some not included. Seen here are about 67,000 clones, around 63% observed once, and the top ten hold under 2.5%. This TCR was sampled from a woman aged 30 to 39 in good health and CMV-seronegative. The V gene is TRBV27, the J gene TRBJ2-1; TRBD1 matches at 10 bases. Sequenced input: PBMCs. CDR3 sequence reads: CASTGTGVNEQFF. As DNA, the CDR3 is TGTGCCAGCACCGGGACAGGGGTCAATGAGCAGTTCTTC.